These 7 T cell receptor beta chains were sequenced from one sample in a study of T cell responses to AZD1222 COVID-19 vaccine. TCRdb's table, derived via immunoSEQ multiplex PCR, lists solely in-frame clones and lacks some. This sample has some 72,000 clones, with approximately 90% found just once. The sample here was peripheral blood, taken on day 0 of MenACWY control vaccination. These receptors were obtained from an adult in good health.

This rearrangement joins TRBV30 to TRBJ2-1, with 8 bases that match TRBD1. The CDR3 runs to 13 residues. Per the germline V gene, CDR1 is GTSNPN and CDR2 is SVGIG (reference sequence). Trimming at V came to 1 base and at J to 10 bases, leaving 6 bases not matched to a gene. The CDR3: CAWSEQTGGEQFF. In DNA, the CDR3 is TGTGCCTGGAGTGAACAAACAGGGGGAGAGCAGTTCTTC.

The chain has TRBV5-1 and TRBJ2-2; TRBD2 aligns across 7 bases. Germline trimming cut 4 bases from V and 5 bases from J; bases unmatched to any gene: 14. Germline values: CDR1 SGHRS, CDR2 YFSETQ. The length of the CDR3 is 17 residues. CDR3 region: CASSKEGLEFGTGELFF. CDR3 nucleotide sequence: TGCGCCAGCAGCAAAGAAGGACTAGAGTTTGGGACCGGGGAGCTGTTTTTT.

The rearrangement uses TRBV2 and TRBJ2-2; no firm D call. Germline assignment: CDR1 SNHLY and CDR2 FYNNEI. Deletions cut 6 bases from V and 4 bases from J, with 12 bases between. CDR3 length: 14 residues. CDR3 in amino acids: CASSPLLSTGELFF. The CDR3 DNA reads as TGTGCCAGCAGCCCTCTTTTGAGCACCGGGGAGCTGTTTTTT.

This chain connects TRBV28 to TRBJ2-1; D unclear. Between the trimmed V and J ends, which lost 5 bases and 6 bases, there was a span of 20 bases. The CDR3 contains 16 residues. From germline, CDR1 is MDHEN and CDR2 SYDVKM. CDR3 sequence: CASSPPRRAFGNEQFF. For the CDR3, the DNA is TGTGCCAGCAGTCCCCCCCGAAGGGCGTTCGGCAATGAGCAGTTCTTC.

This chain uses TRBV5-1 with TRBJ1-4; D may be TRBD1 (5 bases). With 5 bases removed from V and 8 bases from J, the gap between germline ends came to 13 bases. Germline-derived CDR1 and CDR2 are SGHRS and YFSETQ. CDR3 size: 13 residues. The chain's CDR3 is CASRTAQGEKLFF. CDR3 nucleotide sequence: TGCGCCAGCAGGACAGCCCAAGGGGAAAAACTGTTTTTT.

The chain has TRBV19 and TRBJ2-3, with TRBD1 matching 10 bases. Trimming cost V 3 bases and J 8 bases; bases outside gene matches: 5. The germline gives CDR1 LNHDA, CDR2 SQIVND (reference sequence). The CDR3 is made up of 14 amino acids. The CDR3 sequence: CASSIRQGAGTQYF. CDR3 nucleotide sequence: TGTGCCAGTAGTATCAGACAGGGGGCTGGTACGCAGTATTTT.

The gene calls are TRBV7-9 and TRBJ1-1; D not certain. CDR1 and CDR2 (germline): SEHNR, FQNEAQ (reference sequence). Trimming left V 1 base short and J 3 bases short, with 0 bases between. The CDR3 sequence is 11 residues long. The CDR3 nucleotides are TGTGCCAGCAGCTTAGACACTGAAGCTTTCTTT. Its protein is CASSLDTEAFF.